One and the same sample provided the 17 T cell receptor beta chains below, sequenced in a study of T cell repertoires in aging, cancer and after chemotherapy (dated by TCRdb to between 2019 and 2020). TCR beta rearrangements were amplified from genomic DNA extracted from peripheral blood rather than from sorted cells or RNA. Sequencing relied on an Illumina MiSeq. Multiplex touch-down PCR with a mixed TRB-A/B primer pool was used to amplify rearranged TRB sequences covering the V, D and J segments. TCRdb handled the public reads itself, with Q25 trimming in fastp and clone calling in MiXCR, and kept productive beta chains. Every CDR3 protein is listed once, alongside the most common genes and DNA of its rows. This sample has 2,500 to 4,000 distinct CDR3 sequences in its table, and 45% of those were observed once. Around 3.1% of the sample is in the top ten clones. Sequenced: blood. These receptors were collected from a human donor with a solid tumor.

V gene TRBV7-2 combines with J gene TRBJ2-7; D uncertain. The CDR3 consists of 15 residues. The germline CDR1 and CDR2 sequences are SGHTA and FQGNSA. Trimming shortened V by 2 bases and J by 2 bases, and 13 bases separated the two germline ends. CDR3 residues: CASSLNWVGTYEQYF. DNA of the CDR3: TGTGCCAGCAGCTTAAATTGGGTAGGGACCTACGAGCAGTACTTC.

The J gene is TRBJ1-1, the V gene TRBV6-6; D uncertain. Germline CDR1 and CDR2: MNHNY and SVGAGI (reference sequence). Trimming stripped 6 bases from V and 3 bases from J, with 14 bases between. The CDR3 loop spans 14 amino acids. The CDR3 loop reads CASSAMRKDTEAFF. For the CDR3, the DNA is TGTGCCAGCAGCGCCATGAGAAAGGACACTGAAGCTTTCTTT.

The chain employs TRBV20-1 and TRBJ1-6; the D gene is possibly TRBD1 (5 bases). Trimming removed 4 bases from V and 5 bases from J, with 15 bases in between. Germline V gene lookup returns CDR1 DFQATT and CDR2 SNEGSKA (reference sequence). The CDR3 spans 15 residues. The CDR3 region is CSAKPQGSDNSPLHF. The CDR3 coding sequence is TGCAGTGCTAAACCTCAGGGTTCAGATAATTCACCCCTCCACTTT.

This chain joins TRBV7-9 and TRBJ1-6, with D maybe TRBD1 (6 bases). V was pared by 6 bases and J by 8 bases, with 14 bases between. CDR1 and CDR2 from the germline V gene are SEHNR and FQNEAQ (reference sequence). This CDR3 comprises 14 residues. The CDR3 DNA is TGTGCCAGCAGTTCCAAGGGGGTCTATTCACCCCTCCACTTT. This sequence encodes CASSSKGVYSPLHF.

The rearrangement links TRBV7-2 to TRBJ1-3; D may be TRBD1 (6 bases). This CDR3 is 15 amino acids long. V was trimmed by 4 bases and J by 8 bases, leaving 18 bases between them. Germline CDR1 SGHTA, CDR2 FQGNSA. CDR3 nucleotide sequence: TGTGCCAGCAGCTATCAATCAACAGGGTTAGACACCATATATTTT. This encodes CASSYQSTGLDTIYF.

DNA for the CDR3: TGTGCCAGTAGACCAGCGGGAGTTGAGACAGATACGCAGTATTTT. It translates to CASRPAGVETDTQYF. The gene calls are TRBV7-2 and TRBJ2-3; 8 bases map to TRBD2. The trim removed 9 bases at V and 3 bases at J, leaving 11 bases unmatched. This CDR3 is built from 15 residues. Germline CDR1 reads SGHTA; CDR2 reads FQGNSA.

In this sample, this clonotype turned up a few times. V and J are TRBV29-1 and TRBJ1-1; perhaps TRBD1 as D (6 bases). Between the trimmed V and J ends, which lost 7 bases and 2 bases, there was a span of 14 bases. The CDR3 has 13 amino acids. Germline assignment: CDR1 SQVTM and CDR2 ANQGSEA. The CDR3: CSAGQKGNTEAFF. The CDR3 nucleotides are TGCAGCGCCGGACAGAAAGGAAACACTGAAGCTTTCTTT.

This chain uses TRBV19 with TRBJ1-5; D possibly corresponds to TRBD1 (5 bases). With 8 bases removed from V and 3 bases from J, the gap between germline ends came to 11 bases. Germline CDR1 and CDR2: LNHDA and SQIVND (reference sequence). The CDR3 extends over 13 amino acids. The CDR3 sequence: CASWGAANQPQHF. The CDR3 DNA is TGTGCCAGTTGGGGCGCCGCCAATCAGCCCCAGCATTTT.

The chain employs TRBV19 and TRBJ1-2; unclear D gene. V shed 3 bases and J shed 0 bases, with 11 bases lying between them. CDR1 LNHDA and CDR2 SQIVND come from the germline V gene (reference sequence). The CDR3 has 15 residues. CDR3 DNA: TGTGCCAGTAGTATCGTTTCAGAAGCTAACTATGGCTACACCTTC. Translated, it gives CASSIVSEANYGYTF.

The chain links TRBV12-3 or TRBV12-4 to TRBJ1-2, with D possibly matching TRBD1 (6 bases). V lost 5 bases to trimming and J lost 7 bases, with 23 bases between them. The CDR3 totals 16 residues. CDR3 sequence: CASSNAGTLIKGGYTF. The CDR3 region has the DNA TGTGCCAGCAGTAACGCCGGGACATTGATAAAGGGTGGCTACACCTTC.

The chain joins TRBV30 to TRBJ2-7; perhaps TRBD1 as D (6 bases). V shed 2 bases and J shed 3 bases, with 14 bases lying between them. This CDR3 is 14 amino acids long. Germline lookup yields CDR1 GTSNPN and CDR2 SVGIG (reference sequence). This CDR3 reads CAWSHGQPLYEQYF. The DNA for the CDR3 is TGTGCCTGGAGTCACGGACAGCCACTCTACGAGCAGTACTTC. The full variable domain, rest sourced from reference TRBV30 and TRBJ2-7, is SQTIHQWPATLVQPVGSPLSLECTVEGTSNPNLYWYRQAAGRGLQLLFYSVGIGQISSEVPQNLSASRPQDRQFILSSKKLLLSDSGFYLCAWSHGQPLYEQYFGPGTRLTVT.

The chain recombines TRBV7-2 with TRBJ1-2; tentatively, D is TRBD1 (5 bases). The germline V gene encodes CDR1 SGHTA and CDR2 FQGNSA. The ends were cut back, 8 bases at V and 3 bases at J, with 16 bases in the middle. The CDR3 spans 14 residues. The CDR3 DNA reads TGTGCCAGCGGGGGAAGGGGCCCCTACTATGGCTACACCTTC. The encoded protein is CASGGRGPYYGYTF.

The gene calls are TRBV12-3 or TRBV12-4 and TRBJ1-1; possibly TRBD1 for D (5 bases). The CDR3 has 13 residues. The germline V and J ends were trimmed by 4 bases and 1 base, with 7 bases remaining between them. For the CDR3, the DNA is TGTGCCAGCAGTTATACAGGGAACACTGAAGCTTTCTTT. It is translated as CASSYTGNTEAFF.

The chain carries TRBV6-6 and TRBJ2-3, with 14 bases fitting TRBD2. The J segment lost 5 bases and the V segment lost 6 bases, leaving 7 bases of the junction unmatched. Germline CDR1 MNHNY, CDR2 SVGAGI (reference sequence). There are 16 residues in the CDR3. The CDR3 region has the DNA TGTGCCAGCAGATCGACTAGCGGGGGGGCGGAAGATACGCAGTATTTT. It codes for CASRSTSGGAEDTQYF.

The chain is built from TRBV5-6 and TRBJ2-3; possible D gene TRBD2, 5 bases. Germline assignment: CDR1 SGHDT and CDR2 YYEEEE. Between the trimmed V and J ends, which lost 1 base and 2 bases, there was a span of 11 bases. There are 15 residues in the CDR3. The DNA for the CDR3 is TGTGCCAGCAGCTTGAAGCGGTCTCCCACAGATACGCAGTATTTT. Its protein is CASSLKRSPTDTQYF.

The V gene is TRBV7-2, the J gene TRBJ2-7; D may be TRBD2 (5 bases). The germline gives CDR1 SGHTA, CDR2 FQGNSA. V lost 1 base, J lost 1 base, and 11 bases lay in between. This CDR3 contains 15 residues. The CDR3: CASSLGGVGSYEQYF. DNA of the CDR3: TGTGCCAGCAGCTTAGGGGGAGTAGGGTCCTACGAGCAGTACTTC.

The chain is built from TRBV4-3 and TRBJ2-7; 9 bases line up with TRBD2. The CDR3 has 15 residues. V lost 0 bases, J lost 4 bases, and 4 bases stayed unmatched. Germline V lookup: CDR1 LGHNA, CDR2 YSLEER. CDR3 region: CASSQERGGRYEQYF. The CDR3 bases are TGCGCCAGCAGCCAAGAGCGGGGGGGCCGGTACGAGCAGTACTTC.